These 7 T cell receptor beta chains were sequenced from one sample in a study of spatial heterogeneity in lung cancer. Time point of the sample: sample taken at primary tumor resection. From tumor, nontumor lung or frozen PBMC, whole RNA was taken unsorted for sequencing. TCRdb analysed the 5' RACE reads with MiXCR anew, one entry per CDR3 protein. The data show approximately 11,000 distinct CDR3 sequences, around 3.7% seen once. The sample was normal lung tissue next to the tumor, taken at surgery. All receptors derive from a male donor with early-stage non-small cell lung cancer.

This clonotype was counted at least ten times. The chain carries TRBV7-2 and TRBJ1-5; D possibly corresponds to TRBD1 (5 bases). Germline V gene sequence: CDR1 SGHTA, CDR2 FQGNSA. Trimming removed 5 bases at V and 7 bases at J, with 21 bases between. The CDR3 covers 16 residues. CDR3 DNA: TGTGCCAGCAGCACCTATCACGGGGCCAGGGACCAGCCCCAGCATTTT. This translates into CASSTYHGARDQPQHF.

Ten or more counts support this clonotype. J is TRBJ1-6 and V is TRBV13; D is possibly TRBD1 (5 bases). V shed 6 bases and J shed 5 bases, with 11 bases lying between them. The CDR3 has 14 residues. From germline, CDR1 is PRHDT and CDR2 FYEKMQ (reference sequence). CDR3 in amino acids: CASSSGLNNSPLHF. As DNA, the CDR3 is TGTGCCAGCAGTTCGGGACTTAATAATTCACCCCTCCACTTT. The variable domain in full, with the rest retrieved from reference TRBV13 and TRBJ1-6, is AAGVIQSPRHLIKEKRETATLKCYPIPRHDTVYWYQQGPGQDPQFLISFYEKMQSDKGSIPDRFSAQQFSDYHSELNMSSLELGDSALYFCASSSGLNNSPLHFGNGTRLTVT.

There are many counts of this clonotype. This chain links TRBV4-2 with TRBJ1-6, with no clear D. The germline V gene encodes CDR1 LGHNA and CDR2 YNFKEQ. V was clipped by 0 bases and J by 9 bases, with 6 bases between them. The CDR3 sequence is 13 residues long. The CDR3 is CASSQESGSPLHF. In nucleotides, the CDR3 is TGTGCCAGCAGCCAAGAATCGGGTTCACCCCTCCACTTT.

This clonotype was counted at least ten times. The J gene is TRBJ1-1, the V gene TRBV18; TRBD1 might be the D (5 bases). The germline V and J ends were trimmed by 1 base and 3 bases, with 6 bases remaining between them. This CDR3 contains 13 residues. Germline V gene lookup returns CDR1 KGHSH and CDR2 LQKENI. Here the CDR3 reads CASSPQGHTEAFF. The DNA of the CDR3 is TGTGCCAGCTCACCACAGGGGCACACTGAAGCTTTCTTT.

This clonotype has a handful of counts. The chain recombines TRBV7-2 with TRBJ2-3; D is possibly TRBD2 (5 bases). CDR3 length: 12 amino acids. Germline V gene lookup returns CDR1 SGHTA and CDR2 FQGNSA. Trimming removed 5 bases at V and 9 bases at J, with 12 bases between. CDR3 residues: CASSQDRRTQYF. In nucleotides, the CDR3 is TGTGCCAGCAGCCAGGACCGGAGGACGCAGTATTTT.

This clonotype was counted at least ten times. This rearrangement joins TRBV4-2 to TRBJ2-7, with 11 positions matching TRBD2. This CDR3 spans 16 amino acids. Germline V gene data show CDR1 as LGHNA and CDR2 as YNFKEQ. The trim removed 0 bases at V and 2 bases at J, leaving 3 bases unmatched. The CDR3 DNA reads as TGTGCCAGCAGCCAAGAGTTTAGCGGGAGGGCCTACGAGCAGTACTTC. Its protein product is CASSQEFSGRAYEQYF.

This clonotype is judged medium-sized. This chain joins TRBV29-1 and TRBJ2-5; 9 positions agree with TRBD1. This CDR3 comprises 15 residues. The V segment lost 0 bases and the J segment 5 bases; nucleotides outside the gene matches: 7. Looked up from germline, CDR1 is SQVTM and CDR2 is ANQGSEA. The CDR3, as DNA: TGCAGCGTTGAAGATTCACAGGGGGCTACGGAGACCCAGTACTTC. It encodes CSVEDSQGATETQYF.